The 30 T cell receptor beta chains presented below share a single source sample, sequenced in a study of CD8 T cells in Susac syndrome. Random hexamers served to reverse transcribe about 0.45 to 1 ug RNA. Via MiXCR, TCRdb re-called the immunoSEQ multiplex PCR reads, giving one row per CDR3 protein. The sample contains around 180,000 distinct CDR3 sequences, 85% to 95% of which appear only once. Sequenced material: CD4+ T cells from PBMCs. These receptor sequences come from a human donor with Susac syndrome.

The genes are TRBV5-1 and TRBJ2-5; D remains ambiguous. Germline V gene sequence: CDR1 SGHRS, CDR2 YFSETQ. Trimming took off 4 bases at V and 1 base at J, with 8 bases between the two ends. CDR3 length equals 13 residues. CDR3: CASSRWSQETQYF. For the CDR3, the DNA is TGCGCCAGCAGCAGGTGGAGCCAAGAGACCCAGTACTTC.

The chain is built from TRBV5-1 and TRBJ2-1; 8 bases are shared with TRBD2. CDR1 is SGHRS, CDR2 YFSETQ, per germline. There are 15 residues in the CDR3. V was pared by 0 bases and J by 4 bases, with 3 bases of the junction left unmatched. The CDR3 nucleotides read TGCGCCAGCAGCTTGGTAGCGGGGAGGTACAATGAGCAGTTCTTC. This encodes CASSLVAGRYNEQFF. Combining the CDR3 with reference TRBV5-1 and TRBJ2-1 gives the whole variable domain KAGVTQTPRYLIKTRGQQVTLSCSPISGHRSVSWYQQTPGQGLQFLFEYFSETQRNKGNFPGRFSGRQFSNSRSEMNVSTLELGDSALYLCASSLVAGRYNEQFFGPGTRLTVL.

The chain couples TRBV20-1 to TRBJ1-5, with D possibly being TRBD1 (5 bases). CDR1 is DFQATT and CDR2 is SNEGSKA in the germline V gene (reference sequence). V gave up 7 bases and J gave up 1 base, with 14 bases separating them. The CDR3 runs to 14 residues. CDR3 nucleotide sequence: TGCAGTGTTCAGGGCCCCGCAAGCAATCAGCCCCAGCATTTT. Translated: CSVQGPASNQPQHF.

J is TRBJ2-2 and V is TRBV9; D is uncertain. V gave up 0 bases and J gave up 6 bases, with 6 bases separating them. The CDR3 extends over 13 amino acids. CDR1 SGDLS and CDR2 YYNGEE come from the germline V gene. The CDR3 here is CASSVVGSGELFF. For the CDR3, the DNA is TGTGCCAGCAGCGTAGTCGGGTCCGGGGAGCTGTTTTTT.

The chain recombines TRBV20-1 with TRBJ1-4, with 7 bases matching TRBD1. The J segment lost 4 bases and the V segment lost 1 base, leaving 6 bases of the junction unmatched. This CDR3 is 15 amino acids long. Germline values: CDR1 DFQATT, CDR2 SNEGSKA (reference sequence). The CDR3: CSARGQGGNNEKLFF. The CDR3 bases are TGCAGTGCTAGAGGCCAGGGGGGTAATAATGAAAAACTGTTTTTT.

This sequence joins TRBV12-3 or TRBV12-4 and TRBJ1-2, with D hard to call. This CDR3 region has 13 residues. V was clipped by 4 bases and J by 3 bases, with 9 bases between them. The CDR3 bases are TGTGCCAGCAGTTCGGACGTATACTATGGCTACACCTTC. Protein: CASSSDVYYGYTF.

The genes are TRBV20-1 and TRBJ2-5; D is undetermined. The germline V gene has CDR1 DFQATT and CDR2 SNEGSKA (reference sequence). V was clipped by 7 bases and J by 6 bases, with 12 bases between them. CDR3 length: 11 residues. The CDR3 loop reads CSGVDVKTQYF. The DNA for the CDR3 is TGCAGTGGCGTCGACGTTAAGACCCAGTACTTC.

CDR3 amino acids: CASSHEAGGPGEQYF. The CDR3 DNA reads as TGTGCCAGCAGCCACGAGGCGGGGGGGCCGGGAGAGCAGTACTTC. The V gene is TRBV4-2, the J gene TRBJ2-7, with TRBD2 matching over 9 bases. Germline CDR1 and CDR2: LGHNA and YNFKEQ. CDR3 length equals 15 residues. The junction had 10 bases not matched to a gene; V was cut back by 3 bases and J by 7 bases.

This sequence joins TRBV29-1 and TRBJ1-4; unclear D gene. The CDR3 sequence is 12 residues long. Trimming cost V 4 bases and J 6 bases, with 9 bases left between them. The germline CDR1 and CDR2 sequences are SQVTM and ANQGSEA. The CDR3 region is CSVGGGDEKLFF. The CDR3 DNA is TGCAGCGTTGGAGGAGGCGATGAAAAACTGTTTTTT.

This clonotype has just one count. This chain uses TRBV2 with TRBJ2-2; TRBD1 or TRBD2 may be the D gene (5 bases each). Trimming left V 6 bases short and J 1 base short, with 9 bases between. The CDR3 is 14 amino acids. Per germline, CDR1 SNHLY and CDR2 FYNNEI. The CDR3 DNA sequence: TGTGCCAGCAGCAGGGAGCGGAACACCGGGGAGCTGTTTTTT. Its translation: CASSRERNTGELFF.

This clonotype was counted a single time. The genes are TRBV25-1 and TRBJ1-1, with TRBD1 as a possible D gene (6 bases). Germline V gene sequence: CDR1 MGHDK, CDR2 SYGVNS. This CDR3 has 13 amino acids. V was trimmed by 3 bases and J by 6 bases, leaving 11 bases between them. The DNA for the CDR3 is TGTGCCAGCAGTGACCGGGGGGCAGCTGAAGCTTTCTTT. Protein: CASSDRGAAEAFF.

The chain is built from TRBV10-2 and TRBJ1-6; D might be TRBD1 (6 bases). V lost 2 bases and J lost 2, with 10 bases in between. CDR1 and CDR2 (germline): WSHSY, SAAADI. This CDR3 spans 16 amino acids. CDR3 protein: CASSEQQGAYNSPLHF. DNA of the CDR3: TGCGCCAGCAGTGAGCAACAGGGTGCCTATAATTCACCCCTCCACTTT.

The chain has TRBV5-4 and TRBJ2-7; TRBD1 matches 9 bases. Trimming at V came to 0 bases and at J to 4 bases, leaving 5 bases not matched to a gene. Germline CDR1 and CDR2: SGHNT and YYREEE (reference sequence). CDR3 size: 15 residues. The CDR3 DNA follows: TGTGCCAGCAGCTTGGCGGGACAGGGATTTTACGAGCAGTACTTC. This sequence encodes CASSLAGQGFYEQYF.

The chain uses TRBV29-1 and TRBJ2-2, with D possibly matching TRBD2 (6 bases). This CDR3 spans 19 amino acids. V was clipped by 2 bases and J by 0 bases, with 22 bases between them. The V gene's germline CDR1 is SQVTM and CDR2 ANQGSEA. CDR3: CSVEFPLGQSGANTGELFF. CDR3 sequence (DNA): TGCAGCGTTGAATTCCCCCTCGGGCAGTCGGGGGCGAACACCGGGGAGCTGTTTTTT.

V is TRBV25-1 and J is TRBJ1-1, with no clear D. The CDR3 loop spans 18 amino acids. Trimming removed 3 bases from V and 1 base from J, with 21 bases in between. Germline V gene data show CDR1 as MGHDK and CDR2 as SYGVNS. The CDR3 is CASSDPRGQAETNTEAFF. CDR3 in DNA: TGTGCCAGCAGTGATCCTCGAGGTCAGGCCGAGACGAACACTGAAGCTTTCTTT.

The CDR3 is CASSLGDRGFETQYF. CDR3 coding DNA: TGTGCCAGCAGCTTGGGGGACAGGGGTTTCGAGACCCAGTACTTC. This rearrangement joins TRBV5-6 to TRBJ2-5; 10 bases line up with TRBD1. Germline CDR1 is SGHDT and CDR2 is YYEEEE. The CDR3 spans 15 residues. With 0 bases clipped from V and 5 bases from J, the junction kept 4 bases outside the gene matches.

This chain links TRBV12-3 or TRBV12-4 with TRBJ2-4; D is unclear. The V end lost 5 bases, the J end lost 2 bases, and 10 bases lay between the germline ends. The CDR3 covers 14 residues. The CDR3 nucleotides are TGTGCCAGCAGTATCAGTGAGACCAAAAACATTCAGTACTTC. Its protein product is CASSISETKNIQYF.

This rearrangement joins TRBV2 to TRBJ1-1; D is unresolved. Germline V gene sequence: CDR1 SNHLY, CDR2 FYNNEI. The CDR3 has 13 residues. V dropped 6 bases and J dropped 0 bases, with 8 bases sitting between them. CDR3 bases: TGTGCCAGCAGCCCGAGATTGAACACTGAAGCTTTCTTT. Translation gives CASSPRLNTEAFF. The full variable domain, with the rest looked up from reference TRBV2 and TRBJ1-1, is EPEVTQTPSHQVTQMGQEVILRCVPISNHLYFYWYRQILGQKVEFLVSFYNNEISEKSEIFDDQFSVERPDGSNFTLKIRSTKLEDSAMYFCASSPRLNTEAFFGQGTRLTVV.

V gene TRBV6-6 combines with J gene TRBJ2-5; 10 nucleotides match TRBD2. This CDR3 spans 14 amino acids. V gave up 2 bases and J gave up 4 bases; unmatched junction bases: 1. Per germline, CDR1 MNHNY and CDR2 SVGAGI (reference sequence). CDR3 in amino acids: CASSYRTSGETQYF. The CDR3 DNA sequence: TGTGCCAGCAGTTACCGGACTAGCGGAGAGACCCAGTACTTC.

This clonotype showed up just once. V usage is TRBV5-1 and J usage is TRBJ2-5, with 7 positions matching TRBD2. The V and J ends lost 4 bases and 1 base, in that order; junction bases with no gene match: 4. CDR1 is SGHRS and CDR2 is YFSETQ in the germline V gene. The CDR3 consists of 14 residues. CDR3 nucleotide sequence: TGCGCCAGCAGCCCAGCGGGGATCCAAGAGACCCAGTACTTC. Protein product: CASSPAGIQETQYF.

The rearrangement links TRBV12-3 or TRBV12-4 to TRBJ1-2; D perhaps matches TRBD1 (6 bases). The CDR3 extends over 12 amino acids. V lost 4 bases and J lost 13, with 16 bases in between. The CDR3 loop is CASSSGTWTITF. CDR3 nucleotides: TGTGCCAGCAGTTCCGGGACATGGACTATCACCTTC.

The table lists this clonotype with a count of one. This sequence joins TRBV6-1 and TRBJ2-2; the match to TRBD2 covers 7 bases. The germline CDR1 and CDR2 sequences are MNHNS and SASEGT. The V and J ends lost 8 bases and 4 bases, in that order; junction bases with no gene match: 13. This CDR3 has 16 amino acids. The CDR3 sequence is CASHRDVGRGTGELFF. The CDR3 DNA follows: TGTGCCAGCCACCGCGACGTGGGGAGGGGCACCGGGGAGCTGTTTTTT.

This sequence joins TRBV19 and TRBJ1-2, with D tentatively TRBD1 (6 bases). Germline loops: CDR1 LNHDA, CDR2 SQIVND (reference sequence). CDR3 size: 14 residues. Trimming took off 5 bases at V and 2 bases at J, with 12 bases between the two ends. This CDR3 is CASSVAGENYGYTF. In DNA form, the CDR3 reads TGTGCCAGTAGTGTCGCAGGGGAGAACTATGGCTACACCTTC.

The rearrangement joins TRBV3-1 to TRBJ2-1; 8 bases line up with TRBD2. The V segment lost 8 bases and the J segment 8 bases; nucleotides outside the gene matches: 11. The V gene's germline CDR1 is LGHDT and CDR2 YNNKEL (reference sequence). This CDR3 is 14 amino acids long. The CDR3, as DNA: TGTGCCAGCGGCCTTATCGGGGGGGCAGATGAGCAGTTCTTC. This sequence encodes CASGLIGGADEQFF.

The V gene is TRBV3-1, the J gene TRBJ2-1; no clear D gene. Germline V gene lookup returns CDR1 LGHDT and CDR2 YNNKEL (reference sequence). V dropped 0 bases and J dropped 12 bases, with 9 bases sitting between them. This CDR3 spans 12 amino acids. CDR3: CASSQEDRVQFF. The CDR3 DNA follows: TGTGCCAGCAGCCAAGAGGATCGGGTGCAGTTCTTC.

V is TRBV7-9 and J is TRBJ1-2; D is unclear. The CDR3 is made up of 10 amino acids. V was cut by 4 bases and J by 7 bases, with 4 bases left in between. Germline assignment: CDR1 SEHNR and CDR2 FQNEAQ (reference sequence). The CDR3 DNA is TGTGCCAGCAGCTCCCGTGGCTACACCTTC. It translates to CASSSRGYTF. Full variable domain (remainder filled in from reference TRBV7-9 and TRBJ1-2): DTGVSQNPRHKITKRGQNVTFRCDPISEHNRLYWYRQTLGQGPEFLTYFQNEAQLEKSRLLSDRFSAERPKGSFSTLEIQRTEQGDSAMYLCASSSRGYTFGSGTRLTVV.

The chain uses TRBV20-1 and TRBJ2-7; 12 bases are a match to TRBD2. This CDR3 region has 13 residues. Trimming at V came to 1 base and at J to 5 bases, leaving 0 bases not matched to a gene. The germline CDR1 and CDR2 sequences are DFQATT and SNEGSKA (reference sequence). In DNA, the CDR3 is TGCAGTGCTAGAGGACTAGCGGGGGACGAGCAGTACTTC. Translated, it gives CSARGLAGDEQYF.

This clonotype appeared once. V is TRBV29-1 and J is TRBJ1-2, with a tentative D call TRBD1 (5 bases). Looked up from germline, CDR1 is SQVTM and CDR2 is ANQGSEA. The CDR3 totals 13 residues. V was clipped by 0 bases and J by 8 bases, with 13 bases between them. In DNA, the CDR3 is TGCAGCGTTGAAGATTGGGCAGGGCGCGGCTACACCTTC. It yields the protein CSVEDWAGRGYTF. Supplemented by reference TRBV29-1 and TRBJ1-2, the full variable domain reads SAVISQKPSRDICQRGTSLTIQCQVDSQVTMMFWYRQQPGQSLTLIATANQGSEATYESGFVIDKFPISRPNLTFSTLTVSNMSPEDSSIYLCSVEDWAGRGYTFGSGTRLTVV.

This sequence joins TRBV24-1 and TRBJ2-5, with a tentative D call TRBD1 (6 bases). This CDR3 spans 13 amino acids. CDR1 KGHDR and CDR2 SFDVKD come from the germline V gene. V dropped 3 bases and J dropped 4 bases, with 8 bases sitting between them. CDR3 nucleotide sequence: TGTGCCACCAGTGATACAGGGAGAGAGACCCAGTACTTC. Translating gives CATSDTGRETQYF.

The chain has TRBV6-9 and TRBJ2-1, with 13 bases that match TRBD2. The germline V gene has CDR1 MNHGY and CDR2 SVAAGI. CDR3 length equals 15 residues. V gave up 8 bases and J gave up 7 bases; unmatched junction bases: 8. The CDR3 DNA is TGTGCCAGCCCTCAACCGGGACTAGCGGGGAATGAGCAGTTCTTC. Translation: CASPQPGLAGNEQFF.